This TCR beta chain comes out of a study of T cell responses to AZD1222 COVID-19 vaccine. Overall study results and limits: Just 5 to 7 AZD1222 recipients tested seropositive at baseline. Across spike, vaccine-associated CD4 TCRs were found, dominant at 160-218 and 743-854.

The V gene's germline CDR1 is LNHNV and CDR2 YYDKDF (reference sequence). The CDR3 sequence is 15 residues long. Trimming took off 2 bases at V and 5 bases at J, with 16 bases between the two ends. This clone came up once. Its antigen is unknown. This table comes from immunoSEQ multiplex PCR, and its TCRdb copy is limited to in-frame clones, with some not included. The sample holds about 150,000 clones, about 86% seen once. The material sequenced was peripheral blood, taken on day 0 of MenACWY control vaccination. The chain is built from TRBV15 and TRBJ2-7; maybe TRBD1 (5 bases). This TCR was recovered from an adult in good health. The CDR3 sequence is CATSRPGAGQDEQYF. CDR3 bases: TGTGCCACCAGCAGACCTGGGGCAGGGCAGGACGAGCAGTACTTC.